These T cell receptor beta chains were read from a single sample in a study of shared clonotypes between healthy human individuals. Produced via immunoSEQ multiplex PCR; TCRdb's table is partial and in-frame only. The sample lists millions of clones; 95% were seen once. Source material: naive CD4+ T cells sorted from blood. The receptor set was obtained from a man between 18 and 29 years old in good health. Both conserved end residues are part of each CDR3. D genes are given only for firm matches. Rows may omit the clone size; those that give it use once, few, many or a size class.

D,length,size,J,V,DNA,CDR3
.,16,.,TRBJ2-5,TRBV5-6,TGTGCCAGCAGCTTGGCCGCCAGGGCGAGCGTTGAGACCCAGTACTTC,CASSLAARASVETQYF
.,14,.,TRBJ1-1,TRBV15,TGTGCCACCAGCAGGGCCGGGATGGACACTGAAGCTTTCTTT,CATSRAGMDTEAFF
TRBD1,16,.,TRBJ1-2,TRBV2,TGTGCCAGCAGTGAAAACGCCGGGACAGCGGGGCAGGGCTACACCTTC,CASSENAGTAGQGYTF
TRBD2,15,.,TRBJ2-7,TRBV5-8,TGTGCCAGCAGCTTGGAGTCTAGCGGGAACTACGAGCAGTACTTC,CASSLESSGNYEQYF
TRBD1,15,.,TRBJ2-5,TRBV28,TGTGCCAGCAGTTCCCTGGCAGGGGGCGTCGAGACCCAGTACTTC,CASSSLAGGVETQYF
.,14,.,TRBJ2-7,TRBV11-2,TGTGCCAGCAGCCGCTTTGGCGGTACCTACGAGCAGTACTTC,CASSRFGGTYEQYF
.,14,.,TRBJ1-2,TRBV2,TGTGCCAGCACCAACAGTAATACTTTCTATGGCTACACCTTC,CASTNSNTFYGYTF
TRBD1,13,.,TRBJ2-1,TRBV10-1,TGCGCCAGCAGTACAGGGGTTTGGAATGAGCAGTTCTTC,CASSTGVWNEQFF
.,13,.,TRBJ2-7,TRBV5-8,TGTGCCAGCAGCTTGGACAGAGCCTACGAGCAGTACTTC,CASSLDRAYEQYF
TRBD1,16,.,TRBJ2-2,TRBV6-1,TGTGCCAGCAGTGCCCGGGACAGGGGAAGCACCGGGGAGCTGTTTTTT,CASSARDRGSTGELFF
.,15,.,TRBJ2-3,TRBV6-5,TGTGCCAGCAGTTACTCGTTTACTAGCACAGATACGCAGTATTTT,CASSYSFTSTDTQYF
TRBD1,15,.,TRBJ2-7,TRBV6-6,TGTGCCAGCAGCAACCAAGGGGGCTGGGCCTACGAGCAGTACTTC,CASSNQGGWAYEQYF
.,14,once,TRBJ1-1,TRBV9,TGTGCCAGCAGCGTAGCTTCGGTTAACACTGAAGCTTTCTTT,CASSVASVNTEAFF
TRBD2,14,once,TRBJ2-3,TRBV6-5,TGTGCCAGCACTAGCGGGGGGTACCCAGATACGCAGTATTTT,CASTSGGYPDTQYF
.,16,.,TRBJ2-2,TRBV5-1,TGCGCCAGCAGCTTGGCCCTGGTAACGAACACCGGGGAGCTGTTTTTT,CASSLALVTNTGELFF
.,15,once,TRBJ2-1,TRBV11-1,TGTGCCAGCAGCTTAGGAGGGGGGTACTACAATGAGCAGTTCTTC,CASSLGGGYYNEQFF
TRBD1,15,.,TRBJ1-2,TRBV11-2,TGTGCCAGCAGCTGGACACCGGGACAGGGGGTCGTTGTGACCTTC,CASSWTPGQGVVVTF
.,16,.,TRBJ2-5,TRBV6-5,TGTGCCAGCAGTTACTCGACTGCTATGTACCAAGAGACCCAGTACTTC,CASSYSTAMYQETQYF
TRBD2,14,few,TRBJ2-1,TRBV10-3,TGTGCCATCGTAGCGGGAGAAGGGTACAATGAGCAGTTCTTC,CAIVAGEGYNEQFF
.,13,.,TRBJ2-7,TRBV28,TGTGCCAGCAGTTTGCGGCAGTCCTACGAGCAGTACTTC,CASSLRQSYEQYF
TRBD2,18,.,TRBJ2-3,TRBV7-9,TGTGCCAGCAGCTCTAGCGGGAGGGGCCTTCGGACCACAGATACGCAGTATTTT,CASSSSGRGLRTTDTQYF
.,15,once,TRBJ2-1,TRBV6-1,TGTGCCAGCAGTGAAGGGGGGCTTATTTACAATGAGCAGTTCTTC,CASSEGGLIYNEQFF
TRBD1,15,.,TRBJ2-1,TRBV28,TGTGCCAGCAGCACCGACAGGGATAACTACAATGAGCAGTTCTTC,CASSTDRDNYNEQFF
.,16,.,TRBJ1-5,TRBV5-3,TGTGCCAGAAGCTTGGCTCGCAGGGGAAGCAATCAGCCCCAGCATTTT,CARSLARRGSNQPQHF
TRBD1,14,.,TRBJ2-2,TRBV6-6,TGTGCCAGCACCCATACAGGGGGACCCGGGGAGCTGTTTTTT,CASTHTGGPGELFF
TRBD2,17,once,TRBJ2-2,TRBV10-3,TGTGCCATCAGCAATGGACTAGCGGGAGTAGACACCGGGGAGCTGTTTTTT,CAISNGLAGVDTGELFF
TRBD2,16,.,TRBJ2-2,TRBV25-1,TGTGCCAGCAGCCGGACTAGCGGGAGCTACACCGGGGAGCTGTTTTTT,CASSRTSGSYTGELFF
TRBD1,15,.,TRBJ2-1,TRBV5-1,TGCGCCAGCAGTATGGGACAGGGGGGCAACGATGAGCAGTTCTTC,CASSMGQGGNDEQFF
.,12,.,TRBJ2-7,TRBV5-6,TGTGCCAGCAGCGGCGGAGGGTGGGAGCAGTACTTC,CASSGGGWEQYF
.,14,.,TRBJ1-5,TRBV6-1,TGTGCCAGCAGTGAAGCGCTCGGGGTACAGCCCCAGCATTTT,CASSEALGVQPQHF
.,15,once,TRBJ1-4,TRBV6-6,TGTGCCAGCAGTTACGTAGGGACGGTTAATGAAAAACTGTTTTTT,CASSYVGTVNEKLFF
.,15,.,TRBJ2-2,TRBV7-2,TGTGCCAGCAGCCCCCAGAGGGGGGACACCGGGGAGCTGTTTTTT,CASSPQRGDTGELFF
.,14,.,TRBJ1-2,TRBV28,TGTGCCAGCAGTTTATCGTCCGACATCTATGGCTACACCTTC,CASSLSSDIYGYTF
.,16,.,TRBJ2-7,TRBV10-3,TGTGCCATCAGTGAGTCGTCACGGGGTGCAGCGCTCGAGCAGTACTTC,CAISESSRGAALEQYF
.,16,.,TRBJ2-3,TRBV10-3,TGTGCCATCAGAAGGGGGGCGGACTCTAGCACAGATACGCAGTATTTT,CAIRRGADSSTDTQYF